This T cell receptor (beta chain) was found in a study of chemoradiotherapy in HPV16-positive cancers (dated 2022 in TCRdb). In terms of the full investigation: Candidate HPV-specific T-cell clones and common TCR motifs were defined by functional T-cell assays performed on cells from two HPV16-positive patients. The study asked whether T-cell immunity against the HPV oncoproteins E6 and E7 changes during chemoradiotherapy and whether it affects survival. Next, the candidate HPV-specific TCRs and motifs were followed in TCR repertoires from around 87 patients with HPV-related cancers. Findings and caveats that apply to the study as a whole: Expansion of candidate HPV-specific clones and E7-related TCR motifs was observed in the tumor microenvironment during treatment, whereas no such expansion was observed for non-HPV-specific T cells. The functional definition of HPV-specific T cells came from only a couple of HPV16-positive patients, and the survival association was reported for HPV16-positive patients. Among HPV16-positive patients, expansion of HPV-responsive T cells during chemoradiotherapy was associated with better recurrence-free survival.

The CDR1 and CDR2 encoded by the germline V gene are SQVTM and ANQGSEA. There are 15 amino acids in the CDR3, from cysteine to phenylalanine inclusive. The entry retains the CDR3 DNA only, 45 bases that are in frame from base 1. Ends trimmed: V by 3 bases, J by 2 bases; bases unmatched to a gene: 7. Remarks on this clone: Its antigen specificity is not known. Base qualities were left out, and no much larger clone turns up one base away.

Repertoires were sampled repeatedly over the course of chemoradiotherapy, so clonal expansion could be followed in the tumor microenvironment. Libraries were built with the immunoSEQ multiplex PCR assay. What TCRdb holds here is the immuneACCESS table cut down to in-frame rearrangements. Part of the clones is not present; checked against another copy, under half of the missing clones reflect an unresolved V gene, and the others are unexplained. Across this sample there are approximately 32,000 clones, with 89% seen only once. The ten largest account for about 3.4% of the sample. The rearrangement combines TRBV29-1 with TRBJ2-3; the central 8 bases match TRBD2. Sequenced here: blood, sampled from a patient who underwent chemoradiotherapy. This clonotype was sampled from a human donor with HPV-associated anogenital cancer. The nucleotide sequence is given as TGCAGCGTTGATGGGAGTAGCGGGAACACAGATACGCAGTATTTT. Its translation is CSVDGSSGNTDTQYF.